One T cell receptor beta chain is described in this entry. The antigen it binds to is not known. Per-nucleotide qualities are absent, and no much larger clonotype sits a single base away. The sample originates from a study of identifying expanded T cells in peripheral blood (dated by TCRdb to between 2018 and 2021). Concerning the study at large: Technical replicates were generated by sequencing separate aliquots of the same genomic DNA pool, and four replicates were compared pairwise. Here is what the overall study found, with its caveats: The authors expected biological variance in healthy repertoires might increase further over much longer intervals such as months to years. Both the number of clones called differentially abundant and the false-positive rate were significantly reduced by the beta-binomial model across all healthy-donor time intervals. Across all healthy donors, variance in clone template counts between approximately 2-week samples was found to increase significantly with total template count. The binomial model flagged 0.9 to 1.5 differentially abundant clones between technical replicates but 15 to 17 over roughly two weeks and under 25 over around four weeks.

The CDR3 spans 13 residues, from the cysteine through the phenylalanine. Left in the record is the CDR3 DNA by itself, 39 bases read in frame from the first base. V and J are trimmed by 4 bases and 7 bases, and the gene matches miss 2 bases of the junction. CDR1 MNHNS and CDR2 SASEGT were looked up in the germline V gene. No immune events, such as infections, were documented for the healthy donors during the collection period. Time-dependent variance in a beta-binomial model of T-cell clone differential abundance was calibrated using healthy-donor blood repertoires as a training cohort. There were roughly 10 healthy donors in the training cohort, of whom 3 were female and 7 were male. Donor ages ranged from about 25 to 64 years, with an average of around 43 years. Whole blood, obtained from a commercial supplier, was collected from each healthy donor at three time points spaced approximately two weeks apart. For immunosequencing, genomic DNA was extracted from unsorted whole blood.

TCRbeta CDR3 regions were profiled with the immunoSEQ Assay using bias-controlled multiplex PCR amplification of genomic DNA. In the authors' own workflow: To quantify the absolute abundance of each unique TCRbeta CDR3 region, the sequences were collapsed and filtered. Differential abundance was tested with two models: a binomial (Fisher-equivalent) model and a beta-binomial model that adds time-dependent variance fitted from healthy donors. Clones with fewer than 5 combined templates were removed, and a clone was called differentially abundant if the clone's Benjamini-Hochberg FDR was below 0.01. Using the form v = (b*log(k)+a)^2, the beta-binomial variance was modeled as a function of the total template count across the two samples. Entries here come from immuneACCESS through TCRdb and include only in-frame sequences with V and J called. Some clones fail to appear in such tables; in the studies checked, an unresolved V gene covers under half of the shortfall, and the cause of the remainder is unknown. That table gives V, J and clone size, and the DNA gave D and trimming. A total of about 90,000 clones appear in this sample, roughly 90% of them only once. Of the sample, under 6% falls within the top ten clones.

The source of this sequence is a person between 18 and 75 years old in good health. The rearranged segments are TRBV6-1 and TRBJ1-5, and TRBD1 matches 9 of the central bases. Sequencing was done on a sample of blood. The nucleotide sequence is TGTGCCAGCAGTGGACAGGGGGACCAGCCCCAGCATTTT. The encoded protein is CASSGQGDQPQHF.